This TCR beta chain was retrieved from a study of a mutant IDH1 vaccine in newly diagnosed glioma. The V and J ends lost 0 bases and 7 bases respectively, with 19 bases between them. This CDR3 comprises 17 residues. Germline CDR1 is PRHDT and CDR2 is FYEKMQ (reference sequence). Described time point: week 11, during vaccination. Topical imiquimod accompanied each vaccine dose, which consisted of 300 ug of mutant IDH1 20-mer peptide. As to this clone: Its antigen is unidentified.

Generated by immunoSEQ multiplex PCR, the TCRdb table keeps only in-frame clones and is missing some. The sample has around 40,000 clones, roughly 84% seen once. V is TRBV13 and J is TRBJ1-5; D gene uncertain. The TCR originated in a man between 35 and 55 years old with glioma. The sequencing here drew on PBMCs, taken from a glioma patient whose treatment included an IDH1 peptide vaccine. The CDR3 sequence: CASSLGQERTSGQPQHF. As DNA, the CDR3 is TGTGCCAGCAGCTTAGGGCAGGAGAGAACTTCGGGGCAGCCCCAGCATTTT.